The entry below describes one T cell receptor (beta chain). This entry belongs to a study of technical replicates of blood from a few donors. Sequencing used immunoSEQ multiplex PCR; TCRdb keeps in-frame clones, though not all of them. The sample shows about 60,000 clones, more than 85% of them seen only once. Germline V gene sequence: CDR1 SGHVS, CDR2 FQNEAQ. The CDR3 runs 14 residues. V gave up 8 bases and J gave up 5 bases, with 16 bases separating them. What was sequenced was PBMCs. This rearrangement joins TRBV7-8 to TRBJ2-1, with D possibly TRBD2 on 6 matching bases. The origin of this receptor is a human donor in good health. Some clones in this sample may be carry-over from other donors' samples. The CDR3 spells CASHRRGGNNEQFF. The CDR3 coding sequence is TGTGCCAGCCACCGTAGGGGAGGCAACAATGAGCAGTTCTTC.